Sequencing of this T cell receptor beta chain was carried out in a study of shared clonotypes between healthy human individuals (dated by TCRdb to the early 2020s). A note on the overall study: The cohort included three men and a couple of women between 18 and 49 years of age. For each donor, CD4 naive and CD4 memory were each given three plates, CD8 naive was given two plates, and CD8 memory was given one plate. To estimate repertoire size and how much clonotypes are shared between individuals, the study performed deep sequencing of blood TCR repertoires from roughly five healthy adults. To increase sequencing depth and limit assay-specific biases, different laboratories used diverse techniques to prepare libraries and sequence TCR repertoires. Leukapheresis yielded between about 0.85 and 9 billion PBMCs per donor.

V is shortened by 2 bases, J by 4 bases, and the region joining them spans 13 bases. CDR1 and CDR2, per the germline V gene, are LGHNA and YSLEER. Spanning cysteine to phenylalanine, the CDR3 consists of 15 amino acids. Only the CDR3 DNA stays, 45 bases, in frame from base 1. Remarks on this clone: Its antigen remains undetermined. Base-call qualities are not available, and no considerably larger clone is one nucleotide away.

Donors were healthy HIV-negative adults with no recently reported acute infections or vaccinations. Every donor was a Caucasian adult living in Nashville, Tennessee, USA. CD8 memory samples combined magnetically selected CD45RO+ cells with CCR7-negative CD45RA+ effector memory (TemRA) cells. After blood collection by leukapheresis, PBMCs were isolated using Ficoll-Histopaque density gradient centrifugation and then cryopreserved in the vapor phase of liquid nitrogen. Analytical flow cytometry was used to check the purity and quantity of each magnetically sorted T cell population. Genomic DNA was isolated from each sorted fraction and quantified by UV absorbance on a Nanodrop 2000c. Using the deep immunoSEQ assay, multiplex PCR amplified TCR CDR3 regions from genomic DNA. Extracted genomic DNA from each cell subset was spread evenly across all wells of several immunoSEQ 96-well plates, with each plate serving as a replicate. Each replicate PCR for sorted subsets received 150 to 250 ng genomic DNA, equal to roughly 30,000 T cell genomes. The purified libraries were quantified using a Qubit 3.0 fluorometer, sized with a Bioanalyzer 2100, and then quantified again using the KAPA Library Quantification kit. A separate single-read 150-cycle Illumina NextSeq 550 flow cell was used to sequence each immunoSEQ 96-well plate. On the study's bioinformatics: The immunoSEQ output contained only junctional sequences without quality scores, so filtering could not match that applied to full-length reads. Sequences were annotated with PyIR, a Python wrapper for IgBLAST v1.9, and V/J genes and CDR3 were assigned using IMGT germline references. Reads were filtered out if the reads had weak V/J assignments (E-value above 1e-6), no CDR3, stop codons, out-of-frame junctions, or ambiguous translated residues. V3J clonotypes were defined by identical inferred V gene, J gene, and CDR3 amino acid sequence. Percentage overlap between repertoires was computed as shared unique clonotypes divided by the size of the smaller repertoire. RTK rarefaction, the Chao1 estimator, and Recon v2.1 estimates of unobserved clonotypes were used to assess repertoire richness. OLGA was used to compute generation probabilities for all TCRbeta clonotypes that the gDNA method yielded from four donors. TCRdb's version of the immuneACCESS table is confined to in-frame rearrangements and falls short of the full clone set. An unresolved V gene accounts for under half of the shortfall where checked; the remainder is of unknown origin. V and J calls and clone size are copied from that table; D and trimming were computed from the DNA. This sample comprises more than 550,000 clones, about nine tenths of them detected only once. Jointly, the top ten make up around a third of the sample.

Here is what the overall study found, with its caveats: Sharing across several donors was observed for roughly 5.4% of naive CD4, about 4% of naive CD8, 2.3% of memory CD4, and roughly 0.4% of memory CD8 clonotypes. Because the study included only a small number of donors, the genetic and exposure-history diversity represented was limited. Compared with non-shared clonotypes, clonotypes shared by all four sorted-subset donors had higher generation probabilities. Only blood was sampled, and tissue TCR repertoires likely differ from those in blood. Estimated clonotype richness was generally larger for naive than for memory subsets. Incomplete sequencing was indicated by rarefaction of sorted-subset datasets, despite the large sequencing depth. Pairwise subsampling led to the expectation that sequencing depth would affect the degree of clonotype sharing among donors.

The sequencing input was memory CD8+ T cells from PBMCs. In the paper's terms, the cell subset or site label means: CD45RO+ cells pooled with CCR7-negative TemRA cells. The chain couples TRBV4-3 to TRBJ2-3; the D gene is tentatively TRBD1 or TRBD2, each matching 5 bases. The receptor was isolated from a man in his late teens or twenties in good health. Some clones in this sample may be carry-over from other donors' samples. The CDR3 in this case is CASSQNRDGSDTQYF. The bases read TGCGCCAGCAGCCAAAACCGGGACGGGTCAGATACGCAGTATTTT.